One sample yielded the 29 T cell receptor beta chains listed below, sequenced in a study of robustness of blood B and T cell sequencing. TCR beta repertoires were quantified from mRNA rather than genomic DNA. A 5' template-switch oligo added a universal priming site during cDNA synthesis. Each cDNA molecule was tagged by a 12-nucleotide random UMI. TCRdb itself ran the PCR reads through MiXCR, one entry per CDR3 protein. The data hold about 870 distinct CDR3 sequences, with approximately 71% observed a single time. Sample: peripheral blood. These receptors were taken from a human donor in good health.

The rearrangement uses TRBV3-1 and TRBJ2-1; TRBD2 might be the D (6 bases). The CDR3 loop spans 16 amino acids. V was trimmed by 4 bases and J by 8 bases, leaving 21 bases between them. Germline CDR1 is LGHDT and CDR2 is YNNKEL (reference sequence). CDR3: CASSRPGSAMGYEQFF. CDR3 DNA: TGTGCCAGCAGCCGACCCGGGAGCGCGATGGGCTATGAGCAGTTCTTC.

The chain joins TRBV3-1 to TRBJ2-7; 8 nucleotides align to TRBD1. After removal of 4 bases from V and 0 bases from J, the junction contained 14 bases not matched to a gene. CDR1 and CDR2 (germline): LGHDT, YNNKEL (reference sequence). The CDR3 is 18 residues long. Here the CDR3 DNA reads TGTGCCAGCAGCCTCGGGAGTACAGGGGGAATTTTCTCCTACGAGCAGTACTTC. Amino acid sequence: CASSLGSTGGIFSYEQYF.

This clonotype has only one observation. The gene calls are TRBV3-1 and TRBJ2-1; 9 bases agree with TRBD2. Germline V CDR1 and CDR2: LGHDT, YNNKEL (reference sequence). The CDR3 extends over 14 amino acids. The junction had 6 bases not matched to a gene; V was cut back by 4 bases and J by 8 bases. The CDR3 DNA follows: TGTGCCAGCAGCCGACTAGCGGCAGGTGATGAGCAGTTCTTC. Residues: CASSRLAAGDEQFF.

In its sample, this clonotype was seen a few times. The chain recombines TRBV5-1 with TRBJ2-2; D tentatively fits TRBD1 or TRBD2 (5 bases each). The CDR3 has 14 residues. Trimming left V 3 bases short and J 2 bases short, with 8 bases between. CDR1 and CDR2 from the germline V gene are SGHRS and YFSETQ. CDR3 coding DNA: TGCGCCAGCAGCTGGGACGTCAACACCGGGGAGCTGTTTTTT. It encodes CASSWDVNTGELFF. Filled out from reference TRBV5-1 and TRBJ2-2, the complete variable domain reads KAGVTQTPRYLIKTRGQQVTLSCSPISGHRSVSWYQQTPGQGLQFLFEYFSETQRNKGNFPGRFSGRQFSNSRSEMNVSTLELGDSALYLCASSWDVNTGELFFGEGSRLTVL.

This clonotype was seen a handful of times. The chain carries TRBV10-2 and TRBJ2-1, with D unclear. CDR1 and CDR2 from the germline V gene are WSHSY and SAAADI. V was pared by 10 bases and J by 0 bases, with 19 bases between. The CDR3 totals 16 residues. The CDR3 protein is CATEKETWGSYNEQFF. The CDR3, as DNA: TGCGCCACAGAGAAGGAGACCTGGGGCTCCTACAATGAGCAGTTCTTC.

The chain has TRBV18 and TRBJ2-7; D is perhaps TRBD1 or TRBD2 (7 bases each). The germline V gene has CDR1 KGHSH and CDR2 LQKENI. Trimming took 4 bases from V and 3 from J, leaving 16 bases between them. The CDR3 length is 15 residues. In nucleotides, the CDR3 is TGTGCCAGCTCACGACTCCAGGGGGGGCACTACGAGCAGTACTTC. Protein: CASSRLQGGHYEQYF.

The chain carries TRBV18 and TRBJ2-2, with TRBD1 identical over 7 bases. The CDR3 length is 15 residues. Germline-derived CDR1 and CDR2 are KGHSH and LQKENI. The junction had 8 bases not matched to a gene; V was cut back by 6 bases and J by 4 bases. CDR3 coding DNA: TGTGCCAGCTCCCCTTTGGGACAGTCCACCGGGGAGCTGTTTTTT. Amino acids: CASSPLGQSTGELFF.

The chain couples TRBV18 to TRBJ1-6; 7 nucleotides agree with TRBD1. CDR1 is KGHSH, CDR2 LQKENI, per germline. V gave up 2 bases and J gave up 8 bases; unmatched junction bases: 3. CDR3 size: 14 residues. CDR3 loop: CASSPSGGDSPLHF. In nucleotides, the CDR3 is TGTGCCAGCTCACCATCAGGGGGAGATTCACCCCTCCACTTT. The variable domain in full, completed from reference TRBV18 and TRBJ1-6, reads NAGVMQNPRHLVRRRGQEARLRCSPMKGHSHVYWYRQLPEEGLKFMVYLQKENIIDESGMPKERFSAEFPKEGPSILRIQQVVRGDSAAYFCASSPSGGDSPLHFGNGTRLTVT.

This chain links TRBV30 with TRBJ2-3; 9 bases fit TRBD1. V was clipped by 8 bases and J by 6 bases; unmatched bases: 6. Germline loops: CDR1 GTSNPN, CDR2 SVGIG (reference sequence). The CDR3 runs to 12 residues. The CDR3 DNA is TGTGCCGGGACAGGGAAATTGGATACGCAGTATTTT. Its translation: CAGTGKLDTQYF. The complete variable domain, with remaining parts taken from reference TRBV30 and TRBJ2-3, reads SQTIHQWPATLVQPVGSPLSLECTVEGTSNPNLYWYRQAAGRGLQLLFYSVGIGQISSEVPQNLSASRPQDRQFILSSKKLLLSDSGFYLCAGTGKLDTQYFGPGTRLTVL.

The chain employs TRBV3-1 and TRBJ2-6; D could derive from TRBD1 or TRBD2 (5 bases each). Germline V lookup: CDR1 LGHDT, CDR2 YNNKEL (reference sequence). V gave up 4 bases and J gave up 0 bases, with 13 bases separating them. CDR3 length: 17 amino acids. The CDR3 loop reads CASSPSGTGSGANVLTF. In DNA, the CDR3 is TGTGCCAGCAGCCCGTCCGGGACGGGCTCTGGGGCCAACGTCCTGACTTTC.

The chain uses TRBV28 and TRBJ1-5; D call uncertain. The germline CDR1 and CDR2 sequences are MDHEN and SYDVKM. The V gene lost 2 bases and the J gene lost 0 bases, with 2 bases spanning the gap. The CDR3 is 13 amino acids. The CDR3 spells CASSLDSNQPQHF. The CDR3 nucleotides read TGTGCCAGCAGTTTAGATAGCAATCAGCCCCAGCATTTT.

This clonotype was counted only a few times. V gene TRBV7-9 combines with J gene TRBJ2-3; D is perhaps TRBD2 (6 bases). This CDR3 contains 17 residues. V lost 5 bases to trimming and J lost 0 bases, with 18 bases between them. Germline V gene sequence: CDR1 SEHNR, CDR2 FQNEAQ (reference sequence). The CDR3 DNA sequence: TGTGCCAGCAGCCGGGCCAGGGACTTATCTAGCACAGATACGCAGTATTTT. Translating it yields CASSRARDLSSTDTQYF. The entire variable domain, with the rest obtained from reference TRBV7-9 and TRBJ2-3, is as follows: DTGVSQNPRHKITKRGQNVTFRCDPISEHNRLYWYRQTLGQGPEFLTYFQNEAQLEKSRLLSDRFSAERPKGSFSTLEIQRTEQGDSAMYLCASSRARDLSSTDTQYFGPGTRLTVL.

This CDR3 is CASSRAGGSTDTQYF. The CDR3 DNA reads TGCGCCAGCAGCCGGGCGGGGGGAAGCACAGATACGCAGTATTTT. The chain is built from TRBV4-1 and TRBJ2-3; 8 bases fit TRBD2. The junction had 3 bases not matched to a gene; V was cut back by 4 bases and J by 0 bases. Germline CDR1 is MGHRA and CDR2 is YSYEKL. The CDR3 is 15 residues long.

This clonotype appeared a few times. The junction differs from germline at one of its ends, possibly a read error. The CDR3 is CAISVGVSLAGELFF. Here the CDR3 DNA reads TGTGCCATCAGCGTAGGGGTGTCACTCGCCGGGGAGCTGTTTTTT. The chain joins TRBV9 to TRBJ2-2, with a possible D match to TRBD1 (5 bases). Germline CDR1 is SGDLS and CDR2 is YYNGEE. The CDR3 spans 15 residues.

As DNA, the CDR3 is TGTGCCAGCAGCTTAGGACGGCTAAACACCGGGGAGCTGTTTTTT. It encodes CASSLGRLNTGELFF. The chain carries TRBV7-9 and TRBJ2-2; D is undetermined. This CDR3 contains 15 residues. Trimming removed 1 base at V and 2 bases at J, with 8 bases between. Germline V lookup: CDR1 SEHNR, CDR2 FQNEAQ (reference sequence).

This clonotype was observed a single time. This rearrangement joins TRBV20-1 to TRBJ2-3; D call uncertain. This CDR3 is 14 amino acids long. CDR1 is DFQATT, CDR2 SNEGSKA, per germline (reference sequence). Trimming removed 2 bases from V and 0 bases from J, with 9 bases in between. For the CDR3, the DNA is TGCAGTGCTAGAAGGAATCCTAGCACAGATACGCAGTATTTT. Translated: CSARRNPSTDTQYF.

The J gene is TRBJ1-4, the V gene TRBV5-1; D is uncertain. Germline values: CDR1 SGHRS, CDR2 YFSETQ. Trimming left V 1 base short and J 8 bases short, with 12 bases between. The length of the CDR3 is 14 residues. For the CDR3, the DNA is TGCGCCAGCAGCTTGTCACAGATAGGGGAAAAACTGTTTTTT. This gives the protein CASSLSQIGEKLFF.

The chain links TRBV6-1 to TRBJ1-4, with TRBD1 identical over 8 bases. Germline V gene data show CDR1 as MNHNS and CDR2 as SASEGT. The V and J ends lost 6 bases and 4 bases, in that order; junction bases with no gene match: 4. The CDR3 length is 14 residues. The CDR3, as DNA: TGTGCCAGCAGCACGGGACAGGATAATGAAAAACTGTTTTTT. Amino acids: CASSTGQDNEKLFF.

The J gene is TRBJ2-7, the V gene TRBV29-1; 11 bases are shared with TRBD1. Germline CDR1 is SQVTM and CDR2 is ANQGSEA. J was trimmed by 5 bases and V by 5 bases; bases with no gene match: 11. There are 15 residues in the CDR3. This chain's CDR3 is CSVILSGTGGHEQYF. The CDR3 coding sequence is TGCAGCGTTATTTTGTCCGGGACAGGGGGTCACGAGCAGTACTTC.

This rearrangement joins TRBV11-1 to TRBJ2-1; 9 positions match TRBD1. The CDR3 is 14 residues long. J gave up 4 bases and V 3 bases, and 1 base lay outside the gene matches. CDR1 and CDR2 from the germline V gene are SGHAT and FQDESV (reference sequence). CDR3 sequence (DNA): TGTGCCAGCAGCTTCGGACAGGGGTACAATGAGCAGTTCTTC. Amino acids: CASSFGQGYNEQFF.

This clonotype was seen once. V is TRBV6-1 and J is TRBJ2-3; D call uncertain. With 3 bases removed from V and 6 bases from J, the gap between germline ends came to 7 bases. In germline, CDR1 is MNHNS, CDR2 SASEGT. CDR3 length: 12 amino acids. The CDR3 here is CASSDNGDTQYF. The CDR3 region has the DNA TGTGCCAGCAGTGATAATGGGGATACGCAGTATTTT.

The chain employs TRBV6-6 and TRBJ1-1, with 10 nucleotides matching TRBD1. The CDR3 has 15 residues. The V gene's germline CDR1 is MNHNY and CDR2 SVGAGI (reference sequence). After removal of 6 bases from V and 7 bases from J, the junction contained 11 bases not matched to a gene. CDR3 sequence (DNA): TGTGCCAGCAGCCCACCCGGGACAGGGGTGGGTGAAGCTTTCTTT. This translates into CASSPPGTGVGEAFF.

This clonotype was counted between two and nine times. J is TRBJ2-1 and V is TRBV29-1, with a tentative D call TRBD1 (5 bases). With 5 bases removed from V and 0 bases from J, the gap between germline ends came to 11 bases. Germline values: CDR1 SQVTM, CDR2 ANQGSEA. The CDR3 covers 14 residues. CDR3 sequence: CSVFGHSSYNEQFF. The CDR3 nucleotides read TGCAGCGTTTTCGGACATAGCTCCTACAATGAGCAGTTCTTC.

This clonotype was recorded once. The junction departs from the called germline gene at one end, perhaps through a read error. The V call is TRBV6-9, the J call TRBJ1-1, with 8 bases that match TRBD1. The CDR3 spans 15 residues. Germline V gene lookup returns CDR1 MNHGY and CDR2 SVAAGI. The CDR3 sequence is CASSYYHRGDTEAFF. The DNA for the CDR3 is TGTGCCAGCAGTTATTACCACAGGGGGGACACCGAAGCTTTCTTT.

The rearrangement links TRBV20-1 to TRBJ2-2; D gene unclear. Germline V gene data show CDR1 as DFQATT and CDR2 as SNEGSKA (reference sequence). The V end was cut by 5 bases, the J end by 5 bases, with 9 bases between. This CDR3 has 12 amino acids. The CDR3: CSAFTVTGELFF. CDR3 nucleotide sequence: TGCAGTGCTTTTACAGTTACCGGGGAGCTGTTTTTT.

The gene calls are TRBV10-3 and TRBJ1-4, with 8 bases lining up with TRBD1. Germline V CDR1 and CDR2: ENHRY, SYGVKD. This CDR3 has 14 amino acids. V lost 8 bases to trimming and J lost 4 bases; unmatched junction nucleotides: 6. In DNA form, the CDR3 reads TGTGCCATCGGACGCACAGGGGGTAATGAAAAACTGTTTTTT. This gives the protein CAIGRTGGNEKLFF.

CDR3 in DNA: TGTGCCACCAGCACCCCTCGGGGTCGCGAGCAGTACTTC. Translation gives CATSTPRGREQYF. The V gene is TRBV15, the J gene TRBJ2-7; D is possibly TRBD2 (5 bases). CDR3 length: 13 residues. Germline V lookup: CDR1 LNHNV, CDR2 YYDKDF (reference sequence). The ends were cut back, 4 bases at V and 6 bases at J, with 13 bases in the middle.

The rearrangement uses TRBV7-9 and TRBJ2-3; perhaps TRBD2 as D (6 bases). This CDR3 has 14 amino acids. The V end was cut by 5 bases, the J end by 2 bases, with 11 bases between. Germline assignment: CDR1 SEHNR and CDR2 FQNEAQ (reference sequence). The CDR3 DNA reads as TGTGCCAGCAGCAAATGGGACTCCACAGATACGCAGTATTTT. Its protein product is CASSKWDSTDTQYF.

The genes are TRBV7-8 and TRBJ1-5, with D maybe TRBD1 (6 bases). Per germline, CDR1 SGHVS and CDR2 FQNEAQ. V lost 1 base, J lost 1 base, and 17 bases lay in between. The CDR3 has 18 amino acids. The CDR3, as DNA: TGTGCCAGCAGCTTAGGGGGGGCAGGGAGATTCAGCAATCAGCCCCAGCATTTT. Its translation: CASSLGGAGRFSNQPQHF.